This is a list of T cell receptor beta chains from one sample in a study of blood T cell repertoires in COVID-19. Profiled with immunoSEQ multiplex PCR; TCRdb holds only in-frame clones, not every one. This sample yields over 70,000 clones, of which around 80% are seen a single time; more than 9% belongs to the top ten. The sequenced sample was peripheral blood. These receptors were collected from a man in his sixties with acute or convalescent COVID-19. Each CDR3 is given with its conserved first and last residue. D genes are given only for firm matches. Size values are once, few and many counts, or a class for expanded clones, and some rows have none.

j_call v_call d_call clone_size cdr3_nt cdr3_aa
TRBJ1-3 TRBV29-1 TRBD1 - TGCAGCGCCGGACAGGCTACTGGAAACACCATATATTTT CSAGQATGNTIYF
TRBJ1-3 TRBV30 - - TGTGCCTGGAGTCTAACTTCCGGAAACACCATATATTTT CAWSLTSGNTIYF
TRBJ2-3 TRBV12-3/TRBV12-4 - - TGTGCCAGCAGTTTTAGCCTAGATACGCAGTATTTT CASSFSLDTQYF
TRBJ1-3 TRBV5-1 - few TGCGCCAGCAGTTCCGGGGACGGGAGATTTGGAAACACCATATATTTT CASSSGDGRFGNTIYF
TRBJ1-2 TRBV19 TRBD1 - TGTGCCACAACTCCGGGACAGGGGAGTGTTGGCTACACCTTC CATTPGQGSVGYTF
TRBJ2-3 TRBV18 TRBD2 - TGTGCCAGCTCACCTCGAGCGGGAGTCGGCACAGATACGCAGTATTTT CASSPRAGVGTDTQYF
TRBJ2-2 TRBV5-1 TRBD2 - TGCGCCAGCACGGCGGGAGCGAACACCGGGGAGCTGTTTTTT CASTAGANTGELFF
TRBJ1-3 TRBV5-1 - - TGCGCCAGCAGCTTGGGGGTGAGAAGCGCTGGAAACACCATATATTTT CASSLGVRSAGNTIYF
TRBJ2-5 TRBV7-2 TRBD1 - TGTGCCAGCAGGCCCGCCGGGACAGGGATAGAGACCCAGTACTTC CASRPAGTGIETQYF
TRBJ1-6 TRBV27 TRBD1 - TGTGCCAGCAGTCCGACGACAGGGCTATCTGGGGTGTCACCCCTCCACTTT CASSPTTGLSGVSPLHF
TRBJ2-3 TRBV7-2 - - TGTGCCAGCAGCCATCCGCTCGACCGCGGCTTACTGACAGATACGCAGTATTTT CASSHPLDRGLLTDTQYF
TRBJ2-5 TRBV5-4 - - TGTGCCAGCAGCTTGACAGGCACCCAGACCCAGTACTTC CASSLTGTQTQYF
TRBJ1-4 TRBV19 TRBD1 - TGTGCCAGTAGTAGACAGGGCGCAACTAATGAAAAACTGTTTTTT CASSRQGATNEKLFF
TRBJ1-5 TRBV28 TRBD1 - TGTGCCAGCAGTTTAGGGACAGGTAGGGTTCAGCCCCAGCATTTT CASSLGTGRVQPQHF
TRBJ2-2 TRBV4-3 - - TGCGCCAGCAGCCAAGTCAGTGGAGCCGGGGAGCTGTTTTTT CASSQVSGAGELFF
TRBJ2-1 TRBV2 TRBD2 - TGTGCCAGCAGAAGAGAACGGGGGGGTTACAATGAGCAGTTCTTC CASRRERGGYNEQFF
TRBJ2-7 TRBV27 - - TGTGCCAGCAGTTTATATGGGACAGCGGGAGTCGGCACTTACGAGCAGTACTTC CASSLYGTAGVGTYEQYF
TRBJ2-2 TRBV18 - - TGTGCCAGCTCACTACAGGGCGCGATGGGCACCGGGGAGCTGTTTTTT CASSLQGAMGTGELFF
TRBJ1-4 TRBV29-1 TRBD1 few TGCAGCGTCGCCGACAGGGGCGCCGGAAAACTGTTTTTT CSVADRGAGKLFF
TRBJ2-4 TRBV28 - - TGTGCCACGCAGGGGGCCAAAAACATTCAGTACTTC CATQGAKNIQYF
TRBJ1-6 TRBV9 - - TGTGCCAGCAGCGTAGCAAATTCACCCCTCCACTTT CASSVANSPLHF
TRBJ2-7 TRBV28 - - TGTGCCAGCAGTTTATCTGGCAGGGGCTACGAGCAGTACTTC CASSLSGRGYEQYF
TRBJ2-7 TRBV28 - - TGTGCCAGCAGTTTAGTGGCGGGGACGGGAGAGCAGTACTTC CASSLVAGTGEQYF
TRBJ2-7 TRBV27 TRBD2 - TGTGCCAGCAGTTTAAGCGCTAGCGGGAGGGGTGGTCGGTACGAGCAGTACTTC CASSLSASGRGGRYEQYF
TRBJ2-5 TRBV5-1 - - TGCGCCAGCAGGGGCCAGGAGACCCAGTACTTC CASRGQETQYF
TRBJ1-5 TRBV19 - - TGTGCCAGTAGTATTACGGAGGGCAATCAGCCCCAGCATTTT CASSITEGNQPQHF
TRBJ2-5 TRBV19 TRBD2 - TGTGCCAGTAGTATGGGAGCGGGAGTAGGGGAGACCCAGTACTTC CASSMGAGVGETQYF
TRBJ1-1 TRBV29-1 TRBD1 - TGCAGCGCCCTACGGACAGGGTTGCACACTGAAGCTTTCTTT CSALRTGLHTEAFF
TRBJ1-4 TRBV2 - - TGTGCCAGCAGTGAAAGGCAGGTGAATGAAAAACTGTTTTTT CASSERQVNEKLFF
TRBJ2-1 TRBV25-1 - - TGTGCCAGCAGTGATGTCCAGGACATCTACAATGAGCAGTTCTTC CASSDVQDIYNEQFF
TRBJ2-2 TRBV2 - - TGTGCCAGCAGTTTGGACACCACCGGGGAGCTGTTTTTT CASSLDTTGELFF
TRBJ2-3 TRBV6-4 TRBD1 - TGTGCCAGCAGTCAGGGGGCCACAGATACGCAGTATTTT CASSQGATDTQYF
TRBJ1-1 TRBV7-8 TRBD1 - TGTGCCAGCAGCCGAGACAGGGGATTATTCACTGAAGCTTTCTTT CASSRDRGLFTEAFF
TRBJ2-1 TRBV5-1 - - TGCGCCAGCTGCCCCGTGGGGGCGGCCTACAATGAGCAGTTCTTC CASCPVGAAYNEQFF
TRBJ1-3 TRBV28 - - TGTGCCAGCAGTTTTGGCATTCAGAACACCATATATTTT CASSFGIQNTIYF
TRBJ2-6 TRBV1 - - TGCACCAGCAGCCCCCCCCCGAAGCTAGCGGTCCAAGGAGAGGGGGCCAACGTCCTGACTTTC CTSSPPPKLAVQGEGANVLTF
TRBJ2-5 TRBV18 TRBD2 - TGTGCCAGCTCACCACGGCTAGCGGGGGGACAAGAGACCCAGTACTTC CASSPRLAGGQETQYF
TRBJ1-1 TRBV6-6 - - TGTGCCAGCAGCCGGACGGGACAGAACACTGAAGCTTTCTTT CASSRTGQNTEAFF
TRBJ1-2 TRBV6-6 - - TGTGCCAGCAGTTACTCGGGGGGGTCAGGCTATGGCTACACCTTC CASSYSGGSGYGYTF
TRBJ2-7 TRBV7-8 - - TGTGCCAGCAGCTCTGACAGTACCACCTACGAGCAGTACTTC CASSSDSTTYEQYF
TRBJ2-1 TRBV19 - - TGTGCCAGTAGTATGGGTGCAGGGGTTAGGGGACACAATGAGCAGTTCTTC CASSMGAGVRGHNEQFF
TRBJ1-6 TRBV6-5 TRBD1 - TGTGCCAGCTCGGACAGGCTACCCCTCAATTCACCCCTCCACTTT CASSDRLPLNSPLHF
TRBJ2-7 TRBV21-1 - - TGTGCCAGCAGCAAAGGAGCGAAACAGGGGGGTTCCTACGAGCAGTACTTC CASSKGAKQGGSYEQYF
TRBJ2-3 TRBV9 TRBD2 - TGTGCCAGCAGCGCCGGGACTAGCGGGGGGAGCGGCACAGATACGCAGTATTTT CASSAGTSGGSGTDTQYF
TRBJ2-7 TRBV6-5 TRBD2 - TGTGCCAGCAGTTATCAGCGGGGGGTCCTCTACGAGCAGTACTTC CASSYQRGVLYEQYF
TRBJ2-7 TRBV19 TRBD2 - TGTGCCACTAAAAGGGAGGGCGAGCAGTACTTC CATKREGEQYF
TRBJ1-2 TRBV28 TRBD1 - TGTGCCAGCACTGAGGACAGGGAGGATAGGGGCTACACCTTC CASTEDREDRGYTF
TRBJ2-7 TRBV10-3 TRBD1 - TGTGCCATCAGTCCCGGGACAGGGGGCTTAAGCTCCTACGAGCAGTACTTC CAISPGTGGLSSYEQYF
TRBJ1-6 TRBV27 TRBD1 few TGTGCCAGCAGTCCGCAGGGGGCACGGGGGAATTCACCCCTCCACTTT CASSPQGARGNSPLHF
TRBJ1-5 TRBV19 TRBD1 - TGTGCCAGTGGGACAGGGAGCAATCAGCCCCAGCATTTT CASGTGSNQPQHF
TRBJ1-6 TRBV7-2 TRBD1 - TGTGCCAGCAGCTCACGGGACAGCCGTTCACCCCTCCACTTT CASSSRDSRSPLHF
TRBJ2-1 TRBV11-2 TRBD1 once TGTGCCAGCAGCGATGGGACAGTCAATGAGCAGTTCTTC CASSDGTVNEQFF
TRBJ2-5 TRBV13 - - TGTGCCAGCAGCTACTTAGAGACCCAGTACTTC CASSYLETQYF
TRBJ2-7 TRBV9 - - TGTGCCAGCAGCGTAGCGGTCAGGGGATACGAGCAGTACTTC CASSVAVRGYEQYF
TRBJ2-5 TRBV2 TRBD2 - TGTGCCAGCAGTGAAAGGACTAGCGGGAGATCAGGAGAGACCCAGTACTTC CASSERTSGRSGETQYF
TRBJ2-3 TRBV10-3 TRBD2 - TGTGCCATCTTCGGGGGTCTAGCGGGGGATACGCAGTATTTT CAIFGGLAGDTQYF
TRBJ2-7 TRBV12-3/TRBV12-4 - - TGTGCCAGCAGAGCGGGCAGATCCTACGAGCAGTACTTC CASRAGRSYEQYF
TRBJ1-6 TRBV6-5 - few TGTGCCAGCAGTTACACAGGCGGACGGAACAATTCACCCCTCCACTTT CASSYTGGRNNSPLHF